This is a list of T cell receptor beta chains from one sample in a study of cytomegalovirus exposure and HLA in healthy donors. The data were produced by immunoSEQ multiplex PCR, yet TCRdb's version contains in-frame clones alone and is incomplete. This sample has 80,000 to 95,000 clones; 84% occur once, and the top ten carry about 5.6%. The sample consisted of PBMCs. These receptors originate from a young woman in good health and CMV-seropositive. CDR3s include the opening cysteine and the closing phenylalanine or tryptophan. The D gene is left open where the match is weak. Clone sizes are given selectively: once, few, many, or a class where the clone is expanded.

j_call: TRBJ2-4; d_call: TRBD2; clone_size: -; v_call: TRBV7-3; cdr3_aa: CASSREGARGNIQYF; cdr3_nt: TGTGCCAGCAGCCGGGAGGGAGCTAGGGGGAACATTCAGTACTTC
j_call: TRBJ2-2; d_call: -; clone_size: once; v_call: TRBV2; cdr3_aa: CASSERERAANTGELFF; cdr3_nt: TGTGCCAGCAGTGAAAGGGAGCGGGCTGCGAACACCGGGGAGCTGTTTTTT
j_call: TRBJ2-7; d_call: TRBD1; clone_size: -; v_call: TRBV5-1; cdr3_aa: CASSAGTQGAHEQYF; cdr3_nt: TGCGCCAGCAGCGCGGGCACCCAGGGGGCTCACGAGCAGTACTTC
j_call: TRBJ1-6; d_call: TRBD1; clone_size: -; v_call: TRBV6-1; cdr3_aa: CASSETGGDSPLHF; cdr3_nt: TGTGCCAGCAGCGAGACAGGGGGGGACTCACCCCTCCACTTT
j_call: TRBJ1-1; d_call: -; clone_size: -; v_call: TRBV23-1; cdr3_aa: CASRTQGRRNTEAFF; cdr3_nt: TGCGCCAGCAGGACACAGGGAAGGAGGAACACTGAAGCTTTCTTT
j_call: TRBJ1-1; d_call: TRBD1; clone_size: -; v_call: TRBV11-2; cdr3_aa: CASSPRTGGNTEAFF; cdr3_nt: TGTGCCAGCAGCCCCCGGACAGGGGGGAACACTGAAGCTTTCTTT
j_call: TRBJ2-2; d_call: TRBD1; clone_size: -; v_call: TRBV5-1; cdr3_aa: CASSWDSRTGELFF; cdr3_nt: TGCGCCAGCAGTTGGGACAGCCGCACCGGGGAGCTGTTTTTT
j_call: TRBJ2-3; d_call: -; clone_size: once; v_call: TRBV28; cdr3_aa: CASSPPGDTQYF; cdr3_nt: TGTGCCAGCAGTCCTCCAGGGGATACGCAGTATTTT
j_call: TRBJ2-1; d_call: TRBD1; clone_size: -; v_call: TRBV30; cdr3_aa: CAWGTGGRNEQFF; cdr3_nt: TGTGCCTGGGGGACAGGGGGACGCAATGAGCAGTTCTTC
j_call: TRBJ2-3; d_call: TRBD1; clone_size: once; v_call: TRBV5-6; cdr3_aa: CASSDTGTVTDTQYF; cdr3_nt: TGTGCCAGCAGCGACACCGGGACAGTCACAGATACGCAGTATTTT
j_call: TRBJ1-1; d_call: -; clone_size: -; v_call: TRBV30; cdr3_aa: CAWSVLAVEAFF; cdr3_nt: TGTGCCTGGAGTGTACTCGCGGTAGAAGCTTTCTTT
j_call: TRBJ1-1; d_call: TRBD1; clone_size: -; v_call: TRBV14; cdr3_aa: CASSQNTGVMNTEAFF; cdr3_nt: TGTGCCAGCAGCCAAAACACAGGGGTGATGAACACTGAAGCTTTCTTT
j_call: TRBJ1-4; d_call: TRBD1; clone_size: few; v_call: TRBV4-1; cdr3_aa: CASSHLQGAGNEKLFF; cdr3_nt: TGCGCCAGCAGCCACCTACAGGGGGCGGGTAATGAAAAACTGTTTTTT
j_call: TRBJ2-3; d_call: -; clone_size: once; v_call: TRBV5-1; cdr3_aa: CASTPDTAGDTQYF; cdr3_nt: TGCGCCAGCACGCCGGATACGGCGGGAGATACGCAGTATTTT
j_call: TRBJ2-3; d_call: -; clone_size: -; v_call: TRBV13; cdr3_aa: CASSSRMISTDTQYF; cdr3_nt: TGTGCCAGCAGCTCGAGAATGATAAGCACAGATACGCAGTATTTT
j_call: TRBJ2-1; d_call: -; clone_size: -; v_call: TRBV15; cdr3_aa: CATSVRSYNEQFF; cdr3_nt: TGTGCCACCAGCGTACGGTCGTACAATGAGCAGTTCTTC
j_call: TRBJ2-7; d_call: TRBD1; clone_size: -; v_call: TRBV6-5; cdr3_aa: CASRRDREYEQYF; cdr3_nt: TGTGCCAGCAGACGGGACAGGGAATACGAGCAGTACTTC